This T cell receptor beta chain was recorded in a study of cytomegalovirus exposure and HLA in healthy donors. 60 Vbeta and 13 Jbeta primers were used in PCR. Profiled with immunoSEQ multiplex PCR; TCRdb holds only in-frame clones, not every one. The listing records about 78,000 clones. The CDR3 sequence is 13 residues long. The germline gives CDR1 ENHRY, CDR2 SYGVKD. J gave up 7 bases and V 7 bases, and 4 bases lay outside the gene matches. This chain links TRBV10-3 with TRBJ2-1; 10 positions agree with TRBD2. Sequenced input: PBMCs. The receptor comes from a female donor in good health and CMV-seropositive. The chain's CDR3 is CAIMASGRNEQFF. In DNA, the CDR3 is TGTGCCATCATGGCTAGCGGGAGAAATGAGCAGTTCTTC.